The 10 T cell receptor beta chains reported below all come from one sample, sequenced in a study of cytomegalovirus exposure and HLA in healthy donors. Primers: 60 Vbeta forward and 13 Jbeta reverse. Only in-frame clones appear in the TCRdb table, and some are missing; sequencing was by immunoSEQ multiplex PCR. The table lists over 50,000 clones, over 75% of them singletons. Material for sequencing was PBMCs. These receptors were obtained from a man between 18 and 35 years old in good health and CMV-seronegative.

The V gene is TRBV7-8, the J gene TRBJ1-1; TRBD1 is a possible D gene (5 bases). CDR1 and CDR2 (germline): SGHVS, FQNEAQ. The CDR3 has 13 amino acids. Trimming shortened V by 4 bases and J by 3 bases, and 9 bases separated the two germline ends. The CDR3, as DNA: TGTGCCAGCAGCTCGGACACCGACACTGAAGCTTTCTTT. It encodes CASSSDTDTEAFF.

The chain carries TRBV6-1 and TRBJ1-2, with unresolved D. Looked up from germline, CDR1 is MNHNS and CDR2 is SASEGT. The V and J ends lost 0 bases and 1 base respectively, with 9 bases between them. The CDR3 has 15 residues. The chain's CDR3 is CASSEAPAVNYGYTF. As DNA, the CDR3 is TGTGCCAGCAGTGAAGCCCCCGCAGTTAACTATGGCTACACCTTC.

V gene TRBV6-5 combines with J gene TRBJ2-1, with 7 bases aligning to TRBD2. Germline trimming cut 2 bases from V and 7 bases from J; bases unmatched to any gene: 8. Germline assignment: CDR1 MNHEY and CDR2 SVGAGI. This CDR3 comprises 15 residues. CDR3 protein: CASSYGPGGMNEQFF. CDR3 sequence (DNA): TGTGCCAGCAGTTACGGGCCGGGGGGTATGAATGAGCAGTTCTTC.

The chain joins TRBV6-5 to TRBJ2-7; 9 nucleotides match TRBD1. Germline CDR1 MNHEY, CDR2 SVGAGI. V shed 6 bases and J 6 bases; nucleotides not matched to a gene: 9. This CDR3 has 14 residues. The CDR3, as DNA: TGTGCCAGCAGCAAAGGACAGGGGAGCGGCGAGCAGTACTTC. As protein: CASSKGQGSGEQYF.

In its sample, this clone was seen once. The rearrangement links TRBV27 to TRBJ1-6, with D possibly being TRBD1 (6 bases). V gave up 2 bases and J gave up 9 bases, with 14 bases separating them. This CDR3 comprises 15 residues. Germline V gene lookup returns CDR1 MNHEY and CDR2 SMNVEV (reference sequence). The CDR3 region has the DNA TGTGCCAGCAGTTTAGATCAGGGGAACGGTTCACCCCTCCACTTT. Amino acid sequence: CASSLDQGNGSPLHF.

V usage is TRBV2 and J usage is TRBJ1-5; TRBD1 might be the D (5 bases). This CDR3 comprises 13 residues. The germline V gene encodes CDR1 SNHLY and CDR2 FYNNEI. Trimming removed 7 bases at V and 4 bases at J, with 11 bases between. The CDR3 region has the DNA TGTGCCAGCACAGGGATGCGAAATCAGCCCCAGCATTTT. Its translation: CASTGMRNQPQHF.

The chain joins TRBV4-2 to TRBJ1-2; 10 bases match TRBD1. Unmatched junction bases numbered 3, after V lost 0 bases and J lost 2 bases. This CDR3 is built from 16 residues. CDR1 and CDR2 from the germline V gene are LGHNA and YNFKEQ. CDR3 coding DNA: TGTGCCAGCAGCCAAGAAGGGACAGGGGCCAACTATGGCTACACCTTC. It is translated as CASSQEGTGANYGYTF.

The gene calls are TRBV7-6 and TRBJ2-6; 8 nucleotides line up with TRBD2. J was trimmed by 3 bases and V by 4 bases; bases with no gene match: 5. The germline V gene encodes CDR1 SGHVS and CDR2 FNYEAQ. The CDR3 runs to 16 residues. CDR3: CASSSSRGGGANVLTF. Here the CDR3 DNA reads TGTGCCAGCAGCTCCTCTCGGGGGGGTGGGGCCAACGTCCTGACTTTC.

The rearrangement links TRBV7-2 to TRBJ2-5; D is possibly TRBD2 (5 bases). This CDR3 is 18 amino acids long. Per the germline V gene, CDR1 is SGHTA and CDR2 is FQGNSA. V lost 1 base and J 2 bases, leaving 20 bases between the germline ends. Here the CDR3 reads CASSLVPSGIGVQETQYF. CDR3 in DNA: TGTGCCAGCAGCTTAGTCCCCTCCGGTATCGGGGTTCAAGAGACCCAGTACTTC.

V is TRBV30 and J is TRBJ1-5; possibly TRBD1 for D (5 bases). Trimming shortened V by 2 bases and J by 6 bases, and 11 bases separated the two germline ends. The CDR3 is 13 amino acids. The V gene's germline CDR1 is GTSNPN and CDR2 SVGIG (reference sequence). CDR3 DNA: TGTGCCTGGAGTATCTCAGGGATTCAGCCCCAGCATTTT. Protein: CAWSISGIQPQHF. Full variable domain (missing parts from reference TRBV30 and TRBJ1-5): SQTIHQWPATLVQPVGSPLSLECTVEGTSNPNLYWYRQAAGRGLQLLFYSVGIGQISSEVPQNLSASRPQDRQFILSSKKLLLSDSGFYLCAWSISGIQPQHFGDGTRLSIL.